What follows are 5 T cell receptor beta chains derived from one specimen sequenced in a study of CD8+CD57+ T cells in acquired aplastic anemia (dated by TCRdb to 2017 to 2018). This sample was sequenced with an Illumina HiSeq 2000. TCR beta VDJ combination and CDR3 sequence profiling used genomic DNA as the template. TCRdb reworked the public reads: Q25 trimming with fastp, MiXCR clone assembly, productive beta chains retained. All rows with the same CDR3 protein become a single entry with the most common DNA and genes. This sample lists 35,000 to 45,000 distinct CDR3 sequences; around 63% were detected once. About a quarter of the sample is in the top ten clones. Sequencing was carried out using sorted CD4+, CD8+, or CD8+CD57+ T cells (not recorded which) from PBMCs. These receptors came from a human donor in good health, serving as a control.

The CDR3 DNA sequence: TGTGCCAGCAGCTCGCCCGGACAGGGGGTTCCCCTCCACTTT. This gives the protein CASSSPGQGVPLHF. The V and J genes are TRBV7-6 and TRBJ1-6; 10 nucleotides agree with TRBD1. The germline gives CDR1 SGHVS, CDR2 FNYEAQ. The length of the CDR3 is 14 residues. The V segment lost 4 bases and the J segment 13 bases; nucleotides outside the gene matches: 7.

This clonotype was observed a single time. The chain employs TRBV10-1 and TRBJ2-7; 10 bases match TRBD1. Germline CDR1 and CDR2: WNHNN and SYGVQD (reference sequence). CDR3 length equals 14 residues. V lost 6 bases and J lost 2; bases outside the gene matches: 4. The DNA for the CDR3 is TGCGCCAGCAGCCGGGACAGGGGCACCTACGAGCAGTACTTC. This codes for CASSRDRGTYEQYF.

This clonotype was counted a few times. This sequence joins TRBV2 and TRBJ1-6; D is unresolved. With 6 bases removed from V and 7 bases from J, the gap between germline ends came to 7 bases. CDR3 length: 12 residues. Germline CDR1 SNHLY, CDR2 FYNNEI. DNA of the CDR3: TGTGCCAGCAGACTTTCCAATTCACCCCTCCACTTT. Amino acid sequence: CASRLSNSPLHF.

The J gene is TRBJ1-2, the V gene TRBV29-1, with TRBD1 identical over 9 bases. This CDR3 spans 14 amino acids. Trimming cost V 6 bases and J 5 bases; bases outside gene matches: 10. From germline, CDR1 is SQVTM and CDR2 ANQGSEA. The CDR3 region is CSVNGQGRLYGYTF. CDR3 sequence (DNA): TGCAGCGTGAACGGACAGGGGAGGCTATATGGCTACACCTTC.

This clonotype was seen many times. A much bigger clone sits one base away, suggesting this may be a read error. CDR3 region: CASSYKGQSYEQYF. DNA for the CDR3: TGTGCCAGCAGCTACAAGGGGCAAAGCTACGAGCAGTACTTC. The chain has TRBV7-2 and TRBJ2-7; a possible D gene is TRBD1 (5 bases). Germline V lookup: CDR1 SGHTA, CDR2 FQGNSA. Trimming left V 4 bases short and J 3 bases short, with 13 bases between. This CDR3 is built from 14 residues.